Below, 7 T cell receptor beta chains from the same sample are listed, as sequenced in a study of Graves' ophthalmopathy and Graves' hyperthyroidism. Transcripts of RNA were the source for amplifying TCR beta CDR3 regions. The first round was an RT-PCR with HTBI primers, and the second round was a multiplex PCR. Using its own MiXCR run on the multiplex PCR reads, TCRdb lists one record per CDR3 protein. This sample has just over 600,000 distinct CDR3 sequences, with approximately 22% found just once. Sequencing used peripheral blood. These receptors originate from a woman under 30 with stable Graves' hyperthyroidism. Some clones in this sample may be carry-over from other donors' samples.

This clonotype was seen only a few times. It is likely a read error: a sequence one base away is far more abundant. J is TRBJ2-7 and V is TRBV27; no firm D call. The V gene's germline CDR1 is MNHEY and CDR2 SMNVEV (reference sequence). V was trimmed by 5 bases and J by 2 bases, leaving 4 bases between them. The CDR3 has 11 amino acids. For the CDR3, the DNA is TGTGCCAGCAGTCGGCCCTACGAGCAGTACTTC. Translation: CASSRPYEQYF.

Ten or more counts support this clonotype. V and J are TRBV20-1 and TRBJ1-5, with 7 positions matching TRBD1. Germline-derived CDR1 and CDR2 are DFQATT and SNEGSKA (reference sequence). V lost 0 bases and J lost 7; bases outside the gene matches: 15. The CDR3 is 17 residues long. The CDR3 here is CSARDGKKTGSRQPQHF. The CDR3 DNA reads TGCAGTGCTAGAGACGGGAAAAAGACAGGGTCACGACAGCCCCAGCATTTT.

This clonotype was observed a single time. This chain connects TRBV12-3 or TRBV12-4 to TRBJ1-1, with TRBD1 as a possible D gene (6 bases). CDR3 length equals 14 residues. V lost 6 bases and J 5 bases, leaving 16 bases between the germline ends. The CDR3: CASSPNLRGTEAFF. As DNA, the CDR3 is TGTGCCAGCAGCCCTAATCTCAGGGGTACTGAAGCTTTCTTT.

This clonotype has a count of ten or more. The junction shows a germline mismatch at one end, possibly a read error. The chain employs TRBV12-3 or TRBV12-4 and TRBJ1-1; D is uncertain. The CDR3 covers 13 residues. CDR3 in amino acids: CASSLQANTEACF. For the CDR3, the DNA is TGTGCCAGCAGTTTACAGGCGAACACTGAAGCTTGCTTT.

This clonotype was counted at least ten times. The chain recombines TRBV30 with TRBJ1-6, with 8 bases aligning to TRBD1. CDR3 length equals 12 residues. V lost 3 bases and J lost 8; bases outside the gene matches: 0. Germline CDR1 is GTSNPN and CDR2 is SVGIG (reference sequence). CDR3 sequence reads: CAWRDRDSPLHF. In DNA, the CDR3 is TGTGCCTGGAGGGACAGGGATTCACCCCTCCACTTT.

The rearrangement joins TRBV6-2 or TRBV6-3 to TRBJ1-2; 7 bases line up with TRBD1. CDR1 and CDR2 (germline): MNHEY, SVGEGT. The V gene end was trimmed by 1 base and the J gene end by 4 bases; junction bases not matched to a gene: 12. The CDR3 has 17 amino acids. CDR3 loop: CASSYFVRDRAFYGYTF. Written as DNA, the CDR3 is TGTGCCAGCAGTTACTTCGTCCGGGACAGAGCCTTCTATGGCTACACCTTC.

Ten or more counts support this clonotype. The chain links TRBV30 to TRBJ2-2; no definite D call. The CDR3 length is 12 residues. Per the germline V gene, CDR1 is GTSNPN and CDR2 is SVGIG (reference sequence). Trimming shortened V by 2 bases and J by 7 bases, and 8 bases separated the two germline ends. The CDR3 DNA follows: TGTGCCTGGAGTATTGAAGGCGGGGAGCTGTTTTTT. Its translation is CAWSIEGGELFF.